The 5 T cell receptor beta chains below all came from one sample that was sequenced in a study of cytomegalovirus exposure and HLA in healthy donors. PCR used 60 Vbeta primers and 13 Jbeta primers. Generated by immunoSEQ multiplex PCR, the TCRdb table keeps only in-frame clones and is missing some. There are about 120,000 clones in the sample; over 65% occur only once, and around 15% lies in the top ten. Sequenced: PBMCs. The source of these receptors is a man aged 25 to 40 in good health and CMV-seropositive.

There are a few counts of this clone. V usage is TRBV6-5 and J usage is TRBJ1-4; possible D gene TRBD1, 6 bases. CDR3 length: 14 amino acids. The V gene lost 8 bases and the J gene lost 4 bases, with 14 bases spanning the gap. CDR1 MNHEY and CDR2 SVGAGI come from the germline V gene. DNA for the CDR3: TGTGCCAGCCGGACACAGGGCCTTAATGAAAAACTGTTTTTT. Translated, it gives CASRTQGLNEKLFF.

The rearrangement joins TRBV2 to TRBJ2-7, with 7 bases fitting TRBD2. The germline CDR1 and CDR2 sequences are SNHLY and FYNNEI. The CDR3 has 14 residues. V gave up 2 bases and J gave up 4 bases; unmatched junction bases: 5. Written as DNA, the CDR3 is TGTGCCAGCAGTGAATTTGGGGAGGGGTACGAGCAGTACTTC. It translates to CASSEFGEGYEQYF.

This chain links TRBV28 with TRBJ2-7, with 9 bases that match TRBD1. The germline CDR1 and CDR2 sequences are MDHEN and SYDVKM. V dropped 4 bases and J dropped 4; count of bases not matched to a gene: 8. The CDR3 covers 15 residues. This chain's CDR3 is CASSSTGGNSYEQYF. The CDR3 DNA follows: TGTGCCAGCAGTTCGACAGGGGGAAATTCGTACGAGCAGTACTTC. Full variable domain (missing parts from reference TRBV28 and TRBJ2-7): DVKVTQSSRYLVKRTGEKVFLECVQDMDHENMFWYRQDPGLGLRLIYFSYDVKMKEKGDIPEGYSVSREKKERFSLILESASTNQTSMYLCASSSTGGNSYEQYFGPGTRLTVT.

The chain joins TRBV6-5 to TRBJ2-1; 12 bases map to TRBD1. Germline V gene sequence: CDR1 MNHEY, CDR2 SVGAGI. This CDR3 is built from 15 residues. V trimming: 2 bases; J trimming: 10 bases; junction bases outside the gene matches: 6. CDR3 DNA: TGTGCCAGCAGTTACCGGGACAGGGGGCGCGGGGAGCAGTTCTTC. Its translation: CASSYRDRGRGEQFF.

V gene TRBV19 combines with J gene TRBJ2-3, with 11 bases lining up with TRBD2. The CDR3 is made up of 14 amino acids. Germline values: CDR1 LNHDA, CDR2 SQIVND (reference sequence). Trimming took 4 bases from V and 4 from J; bases not matched to a gene: 1. CDR3 coding DNA: TGTGCCAGTAGTAGTAGCGGGGGGGCAGATACGCAGTATTTT. Protein sequence: CASSSSGGADTQYF.